Each of the 27 T cell receptor beta chains below was sequenced from the same sample in a study of shared T cell receptors in the human thymus. Only in-frame clones appear in the TCRdb table, and some are missing; sequencing was by immunoSEQ multiplex PCR. The table includes 500,000 to 550,000 clones, around three quarters detected once. These data are also associated with another study on human thymus T cells.

Sequenced input: thymocytes. Every receptor here comes from a boy in the first two years of life with a congenital heart defect.

The chain employs TRBV15 and TRBJ2-7; D may be TRBD2 (5 bases). Per germline, CDR1 LNHNV and CDR2 YYDKDF (reference sequence). The CDR3 consists of 14 residues. V gave up 6 bases and J gave up 0 bases, with 12 bases separating them. CDR3 loop: CATRSQAASYEQYF. In nucleotides, the CDR3 is TGTGCCACCAGATCTCAAGCGGCCTCCTACGAGCAGTACTTC.

This chain connects TRBV4-3 to TRBJ2-5, with D possibly TRBD2 on 5 matching bases. This CDR3 has 14 amino acids. The V and J ends lost 2 bases and 3 bases respectively, with 10 bases between them. Germline V gene sequence: CDR1 LGHNA, CDR2 YSLEER. CDR3 DNA: TGCGCCAGCAGCCAAAGGAGCGGAGAAGAGACCCAGTACTTC. Residues: CASSQRSGEETQYF.

V and J are TRBV7-8 and TRBJ2-7, with 10 bases matching TRBD2. Germline assignment: CDR1 SGHVS and CDR2 FQNEAQ. This CDR3 comprises 15 residues. J gave up 2 bases and V 3 bases, and 4 bases lay outside the gene matches. The CDR3, as DNA: TGTGCCAGCAGCTTGGGACTAGCGCAGACCTACGAGCAGTACTTC. It encodes CASSLGLAQTYEQYF. The full variable domain, completed using reference TRBV7-8 and TRBJ2-7, is GAGVSQSPRYKVAKRGQDVALRCDPISGHVSLFWYQQALGQGPEFLTYFQNEAQLDKSGLPSDRFFAERPEGSVSTLKIQRTQQEDSAVYLCASSLGLAQTYEQYFGPGTRLTVT.

The genes are TRBV14 and TRBJ1-5; TRBD1 might be the D (6 bases). Trimming removed 9 bases from V and 4 bases from J, with 10 bases in between. CDR1 and CDR2 (germline): SGHDN, FVKESK. This CDR3 has 12 amino acids. The CDR3 is CARRGGNQPQHF. Written as DNA, the CDR3 is TGTGCCAGGAGGGGGGGAAATCAGCCCCAGCATTTT.

V usage is TRBV5-1 and J usage is TRBJ2-5, with 8 bases lining up with TRBD2. Unmatched junction bases numbered 4, after V lost 1 base and J lost 5 bases. This CDR3 is 14 amino acids long. Per the germline V gene, CDR1 is SGHRS and CDR2 is YFSETQ. CDR3 DNA: TGCGCCAGCAGCTTGCGGGAGGGAGGGGAGACCCAGTACTTC. Encoded protein: CASSLREGGETQYF.

This chain connects TRBV6-4 to TRBJ2-1; D is unclear. The CDR3 extends over 15 amino acids. The V gene's germline CDR1 is MRHNA and CDR2 SNTAGT. Trimming shortened V by 0 bases and J by 2 bases, and 8 bases separated the two germline ends. The CDR3 protein is CASSDSRFPYNEQFF. The DNA of the CDR3 is TGTGCCAGCAGTGACTCTCGGTTCCCCTACAATGAGCAGTTCTTC.

CDR3 coding DNA: TGTGCCACCAGCAGAGGCCCCGGGACAGCTAAAAACATTCAGTACTTC. It codes for CATSRGPGTAKNIQYF. The rearrangement links TRBV15 to TRBJ2-4, with 7 nucleotides matching TRBD1. The J segment lost 4 bases and the V segment lost 1 base, leaving 7 bases of the junction unmatched. CDR1 and CDR2 (germline): LNHNV, YYDKDF (reference sequence). The CDR3 runs to 16 residues. Based on the CDR3 plus reference TRBV15 and TRBJ2-4, the full variable domain is DAMVIQNPRYQVTQFGKPVTLSCSQTLNHNVMYWYQQKSSQAPKLLFHYYDKDFNNEADTPDNFQSRRPNTSFCFLDIRSPGLGDTAMYLCATSRGPGTAKNIQYFGAGTRLSVL.

The chain uses TRBV5-4 and TRBJ2-3; 10 nucleotides match TRBD2. V gave up 1 base and J gave up 4 bases; unmatched junction bases: 9. Germline lookup yields CDR1 SGHNT and CDR2 YYREEE (reference sequence). CDR3 length: 17 residues. The CDR3 loop is CASSLCLAGVFADTQYF. The CDR3, as DNA: TGTGCCAGCAGCTTGTGTCTAGCGGGAGTTTTCGCAGATACGCAGTATTTT. Full variable domain (outside the CDR3, taken from reference TRBV5-4 and TRBJ2-3): ETGVTQSPTHLIKTRGQQVTLRCSSQSGHNTVSWYQQALGQGPQFIFQYYREEENGRGNFPPRFSGLQFPNYSSELNVNALELDDSALYLCASSLCLAGVFADTQYFGPGTRLTVL.

The genes are TRBV6-1 and TRBJ1-2, with 7 bases identical to TRBD1. Germline V gene lookup returns CDR1 MNHNS and CDR2 SASEGT. Unmatched junction bases numbered 12, after V lost 3 bases and J lost 5 bases. The CDR3 is made up of 16 amino acids. The CDR3 reads CASSDPGQRELYGYTF. The CDR3 nucleotides read TGTGCCAGCAGTGACCCGGGACAGAGAGAATTATATGGCTACACCTTC.

This clone showed up just a few times. The V and J genes are TRBV5-5 and TRBJ1-5; D perhaps matches TRBD1 (6 bases). Germline V gene sequence: CDR1 SGHKS, CDR2 YYEKEE (reference sequence). V was cut by 1 base and J by 5 bases, with 10 bases left in between. The CDR3 is 14 residues long. The CDR3 reads CASSLKDRYQPQHF. The DNA of the CDR3 is TGTGCCAGCAGCTTGAAGGACAGATATCAGCCCCAGCATTTT.

Only one count was recorded for this clone. The chain employs TRBV6-4 and TRBJ2-7, with D maybe TRBD2 (6 bases). Germline V gene sequence: CDR1 MRHNA, CDR2 SNTAGT. V was pared by 2 bases and J by 5 bases, with 10 bases between. CDR3 length: 13 amino acids. DNA for the CDR3: TGTGCCAGCAGTGACAGACTAGTGGACGAGCAGTACTTC. Translated, it gives CASSDRLVDEQYF.

The CDR3 nucleotides read TGTGCCAGCCTGAAGCGGCGGGAGTACACCAATGAGCAGTTCTTC. As protein: CASLKRREYTNEQFF. The chain combines TRBV2 with TRBJ2-1; 7 nucleotides match TRBD2. With 8 bases clipped from V and 6 bases from J, the junction kept 13 bases outside the gene matches. Looked up from germline, CDR1 is SNHLY and CDR2 is FYNNEI. This CDR3 spans 15 amino acids.

For the CDR3, the DNA is TGCAGCGTGACGACTAGTACTCAGACCCAGTACTTC. The encoded protein is CSVTTSTQTQYF. This chain uses TRBV29-1 with TRBJ2-5; the D gene is possibly TRBD2 (6 bases). V was shortened by 6 bases and J by 6 bases, with 14 bases between the two germline ends. Germline assignment: CDR1 SQVTM and CDR2 ANQGSEA. CDR3 length: 12 amino acids.

Only one count was recorded for this clone. The chain employs TRBV21-1 and TRBJ2-1; TRBD2, the table's D call, was not compared with the DNA. TRBV21-1 is an annotated pseudogene. The CDR3 is 18 amino acids. CDR3 bases: TGTGCCAGCAGCAAACCCTTAGCGGGAGGGCCGGGGTACAATGAGCAGTTCTTC. As protein: CASSKPLAGGPGYNEQFF.

The chain links TRBV9 to TRBJ2-5; 11 bases are a match to TRBD1. Trimming at V came to 0 bases and at J to 2 bases, leaving 3 bases not matched to a gene. Germline V gene data show CDR1 as SGDLS and CDR2 as YYNGEE. The CDR3 loop spans 16 amino acids. In nucleotides, the CDR3 is TGTGCCAGCAGCGTAGCGGACAGGGGGCGACAAGAGACCCAGTACTTC. This codes for CASSVADRGRQETQYF.

This clone showed up just once. The V and J genes are TRBV6-1 and TRBJ1-2; 11 nucleotides match TRBD1. With V trimmed by 6 bases and J by 3 bases, 3 bases remained unmatched. Germline CDR1 reads MNHNS; CDR2 reads SASEGT. The CDR3 spans 14 residues. The chain's CDR3 is CASRGQGGHYGYTF. The CDR3 nucleotides read TGTGCCAGCAGGGGACAGGGGGGCCACTATGGCTACACCTTC.

The chain employs TRBV5-1 and TRBJ1-4; unclear D gene. V dropped 0 bases and J dropped 6 bases, with 15 bases sitting between them. Germline assignment: CDR1 SGHRS and CDR2 YFSETQ. This CDR3 is built from 16 residues. CDR3 nucleotide sequence: TGCGCCAGCAGCTTGGCCAGGCCAGGATCCCATGAAAAACTGTTTTTT. It is translated as CASSLARPGSHEKLFF. Full variable domain (missing parts from reference TRBV5-1 and TRBJ1-4): KAGVTQTPRYLIKTRGQQVTLSCSPISGHRSVSWYQQTPGQGLQFLFEYFSETQRNKGNFPGRFSGRQFSNSRSEMNVSTLELGDSALYLCASSLARPGSHEKLFFGSGTQLSVL.

This chain joins TRBV28 and TRBJ2-1, with 9 bases that match TRBD2. The CDR3 is 17 amino acids. V shed 2 bases, J shed 2 bases, and the junction held 7 bases outside the gene matches. The germline gives CDR1 MDHEN, CDR2 SYDVKM. In DNA form, the CDR3 reads TGTGCCAGCAGTTTAATGTCTAGCGGGAACCCCTACAATGAGCAGTTCTTC. Translating gives CASSLMSSGNPYNEQFF.

The DNA for the CDR3 is TGTGCCAGCAGTCCCGGGACTAGCGGGACCAATGAGCAGTTCTTC. Translating gives CASSPGTSGTNEQFF. V and J are TRBV6-5 and TRBJ2-1; TRBD2 aligns across 13 bases. The CDR3 covers 15 residues. Trimming at V came to 5 bases and at J to 6 bases, leaving 4 bases not matched to a gene. Germline V CDR1 and CDR2: MNHEY, SVGAGI.

The chain employs TRBV28 and TRBJ1-5, with D perhaps matching TRBD1 (5 bases). Germline-derived CDR1 and CDR2 are MDHEN and SYDVKM. Trimming removed 7 bases from V and 7 bases from J, with 17 bases in between. This CDR3 contains 14 residues. DNA for the CDR3: TGTGCCAGCACCCCGGTCGGGCAGGGACAGCCCCAGCATTTT. Encoded protein: CASTPVGQGQPQHF.

DNA for the CDR3: TGTGCCAGCAGTGATCCGCCCAACAGTTTAGGGGCCTACGAGCAGTACTTC. It codes for CASSDPPNSLGAYEQYF. The V gene is TRBV6-1, the J gene TRBJ2-7, with D perhaps matching TRBD1 (5 bases). Trimming removed 3 bases from V and 2 bases from J, with 20 bases in between. Germline V gene data show CDR1 as MNHNS and CDR2 as SASEGT. The CDR3 has 17 amino acids.

This clone was observed a single time. CDR3 nucleotide sequence: TGTGCCAGCAGCCAGGGGGCTCGGGACTATGCGTACGAGCAGTACTTC. Translating it yields CASSQGARDYAYEQYF. The rearrangement joins TRBV5-4 to TRBJ2-7; a weak D match, TRBD1 (8 bases). From germline, CDR1 is SGHNT and CDR2 YYREEE (reference sequence). Deletions cut 4 bases from V and 4 bases from J, with 21 bases between. The CDR3 contains 16 residues.

V usage is TRBV2 and J usage is TRBJ2-3, with 8 nucleotides matching TRBD2. Trimming cost V 6 bases and J 2 bases; bases outside gene matches: 13. This CDR3 has 17 amino acids. From germline, CDR1 is SNHLY and CDR2 FYNNEI. CDR3 sequence reads: CASSHTLTSALTDTQYF. Written as DNA, the CDR3 is TGTGCCAGCAGCCACACTTTGACTAGCGCCCTCACAGATACGCAGTATTTT.

The gene calls are TRBV19 and TRBJ1-5, with 9 bases fitting TRBD1. The ends lost 5 bases at V and 2 bases at J; junction bases unmatched: 4. Germline loops: CDR1 LNHDA, CDR2 SQIVND (reference sequence). The length of the CDR3 is 15 residues. The CDR3 region has the DNA TGTGCCAGTAGTGAACAGGGGGCGGGCAATCAGCCCCAGCATTTT. Its protein is CASSEQGAGNQPQHF.

V is TRBV25-1 and J is TRBJ2-7, with a weak D call TRBD1 (5 bases). CDR1 is MGHDK, CDR2 SYGVNS, per germline. This CDR3 has 11 amino acids. V was clipped by 5 bases and J by 6 bases, with 8 bases between them. The CDR3 region has the DNA TGTGCCAGCAGTTTCAGGGCCGAGCAGTACTTC. Translating it yields CASSFRAEQYF.

The chain uses TRBV30 and TRBJ1-2, with D tentatively TRBD1 (6 bases). Germline CDR1 GTSNPN, CDR2 SVGIG (reference sequence). This CDR3 is built from 16 residues. Trimming took off 2 bases at V and 3 bases at J, with 19 bases between the two ends. This CDR3 reads CAWSFGGPIVYYGYTF. The CDR3 DNA sequence: TGTGCCTGGAGTTTCGGGGGGCCCATTGTTTACTATGGCTACACCTTC. The complete variable domain, with remaining parts taken from reference TRBV30 and TRBJ1-2, reads SQTIHQWPATLVQPVGSPLSLECTVEGTSNPNLYWYRQAAGRGLQLLFYSVGIGQISSEVPQNLSASRPQDRQFILSSKKLLLSDSGFYLCAWSFGGPIVYYGYTFGSGTRLTVV.

The V gene is TRBV6-6, the J gene TRBJ2-1, with D maybe TRBD2 (5 bases). The CDR3 loop spans 13 amino acids. V was shortened by 10 bases and J by 8 bases, with 18 bases between the two germline ends. Germline lookup yields CDR1 MNHNY and CDR2 SVGAGI (reference sequence). CDR3 amino acids: CATTPTRVDEQFF. The CDR3 DNA reads TGTGCCACTACACCCACTAGGGTCGATGAGCAGTTCTTC.